A selection of T cell receptor beta chains follows, all from one sample in a study of OX40 agonist ivuxolimab in advanced cancers. The protocol was immunoSEQ multiplex PCR, while the TCRdb copy is restricted to in-frame clones and leaves out a portion. Among more than 80,000 clones listed, 91% were seen once. The source was CD4+ or CD8+ T cells sorted from blood, collected in a trial of the OX40 agonist ivuxolimab. Receptor source: an adult with an advanced solid tumor such as melanoma, head and neck, liver or kidney cancer. Both conserved end residues are part of each CDR3. D genes are given only for firm matches.

TRBJ2-6 TRBD1 TRBV5-4 TGTGCCAGCAGCTCCGGCGGACAGGGGGCATCTGGGGCCAACGTCCTGACTTTC CASSSGGQGASGANVLTF
TRBJ2-7 - TRBV19 TGTGCCAGTAGTATAATTTATGGTTACGAGCAGTACTTC CASSIIYGYEQYF
TRBJ2-7 - TRBV7-2 TGTGCCAGCAGCTTATTTAGGGACTACGAGCAGTACTTC CASSLFRDYEQYF
TRBJ1-1 - TRBV10-2 TGCGCCAGCAGTGCTTATGGGGGAGGCAACACTGAAGCTTTCTTT CASSAYGGGNTEAFF
TRBJ2-1 TRBD2 TRBV9 TGTGCCAGCAGCGTAGTGGGACTAGCGGATTACAATGAGCAGTTCTTC CASSVVGLADYNEQFF
TRBJ1-5 - TRBV9 TGTGCCAGCAGCGTAGATACAGGTCAGCCCCAGCATTTT CASSVDTGQPQHF
TRBJ2-3 - TRBV9 TGTGCCAGCAGCGTATACAGTGGCACAGATACGCAGTATTTT CASSVYSGTDTQYF
TRBJ1-4 - TRBV6-6 TGTGCCAGCAGTCTTCGGACAGCGCGTAATGAAAAACTGTTTTTT CASSLRTARNEKLFF
TRBJ1-2 - TRBV19 TGTGCCAGTAGTAAATCACAGAACTATGGCTACACCTTC CASSKSQNYGYTF
TRBJ2-2 TRBD2 TRBV11-2 TGTGCCAGCAGCCCCAGCGGGGTTAACACCGGGGAGCTGTTTTTT CASSPSGVNTGELFF
TRBJ2-7 - TRBV4-2 TGTGCCAGCAGCCAAGATTGGAGGGGATGGTACGAGCAGTACTTC CASSQDWRGWYEQYF